Each of the 20 T cell receptor beta chains below was sequenced from the same sample in a study of chemoradiotherapy in HPV16-positive cancers. Profiled with immunoSEQ multiplex PCR; TCRdb holds only in-frame clones, not every one. The table records approximately 12,000 clones, about nine tenths of them present only once. Source: blood, taken from a patient who underwent chemoradiotherapy. Receptors originate from a human donor with HPV-associated anogenital cancer.

This clone was seen a few times. V and J are TRBV6-1 and TRBJ1-1; D remains ambiguous. This CDR3 is 13 amino acids long. V was clipped by 5 bases and J by 6 bases, with 13 bases between them. From germline, CDR1 is MNHNS and CDR2 SASEGT. The CDR3 nucleotides read TGTGCCAGCAGTATAGGGCAAAACGCTGAAGCTTTCTTT. Protein: CASSIGQNAEAFF.

This clone has just a few counts. The V and J genes are TRBV5-1 and TRBJ2-4; D unclear. Germline V gives CDR1 SGHRS, CDR2 YFSETQ. There are 14 residues in the CDR3. V shed 1 base and J shed 0 bases, with 5 bases lying between them. In DNA, the CDR3 is TGCGCCAGCAGCTTGATGCTAGCCAAAAACATTCAGTACTTC. Protein: CASSLMLAKNIQYF.

J is TRBJ2-7 and V is TRBV19; D call uncertain. V was trimmed by 3 bases and J by 6 bases, leaving 12 bases between them. Germline-derived CDR1 and CDR2 are LNHDA and SQIVND (reference sequence). This CDR3 comprises 13 residues. The CDR3 nucleotides are TGTGCCAGTAGTATGGCTACACCGGGCGAGCAGTACTTC. Translated, it gives CASSMATPGEQYF.

In DNA, the CDR3 is TGCGCCAGCAGCCCCGGGACAGTCAATCAGCCCCAGCATTTT. Translation: CASSPGTVNQPQHF. The J gene is TRBJ1-5, the V gene TRBV5-1, with TRBD1 matching over 7 bases. With 4 bases clipped from V and 3 bases from J, the junction kept 4 bases outside the gene matches. CDR1 and CDR2 (germline): SGHRS, YFSETQ. The CDR3 length is 14 residues.

The V and J genes are TRBV5-1 and TRBJ2-7, with 7 positions matching TRBD1. Germline CDR1 and CDR2: SGHRS and YFSETQ. This CDR3 comprises 13 residues. V lost 6 bases to trimming and J lost 0 bases; unmatched junction nucleotides: 3. The CDR3 reads CASTQGNSYEQYF. CDR3 coding DNA: TGCGCCAGCACACAGGGGAACTCCTACGAGCAGTACTTC.

A few counts support this clone. The V and J genes are TRBV5-1 and TRBJ1-4; D is perhaps TRBD1 (5 bases). The CDR3 runs 14 residues. Germline assignment: CDR1 SGHRS and CDR2 YFSETQ. V was clipped by 3 bases and J by 8 bases, with 14 bases between them. CDR3 in amino acids: CASSSQGVGEKLFF. The CDR3 DNA is TGCGCCAGCAGCTCCCAAGGGGTCGGGGAAAAACTGTTTTTT.

The J gene is TRBJ1-2, the V gene TRBV7-9, with unresolved D. Germline V gives CDR1 SEHNR, CDR2 FQNEAQ (reference sequence). The CDR3 is 12 residues long. The ends were cut back, 5 bases at V and 8 bases at J, with 12 bases in the middle. Here the CDR3 reads CASSLAAWGYTF. Written as DNA, the CDR3 is TGTGCCAGCAGCCTGGCCGCTTGGGGCTACACCTTC. The entire variable domain, with the rest obtained from reference TRBV7-9 and TRBJ1-2, is as follows: DTGVSQNPRHKITKRGQNVTFRCDPISEHNRLYWYRQTLGQGPEFLTYFQNEAQLEKSRLLSDRFSAERPKGSFSTLEIQRTEQGDSAMYLCASSLAAWGYTFGSGTRLTVV.

The rearrangement links TRBV6-1 to TRBJ2-1; no definite D call. This CDR3 spans 12 amino acids. The V and J ends lost 6 bases and 0 bases respectively, with 3 bases between them. CDR1 and CDR2 (germline): MNHNS, SASEGT. The CDR3, as DNA: TGTGCCAGCAGGAGCTCCTACAATGAGCAGTTCTTC. Translating it yields CASRSSYNEQFF.

This chain uses TRBV6-5 with TRBJ1-2; D is undetermined. CDR3 length: 14 residues. V was clipped by 6 bases and J by 3 bases, with 14 bases between them. Per germline, CDR1 MNHEY and CDR2 SVGAGI. The CDR3 loop is CASSVRFSDYGYTF. CDR3 coding DNA: TGTGCCAGCAGCGTCCGGTTTTCGGACTATGGCTACACCTTC.

The gene calls are TRBV4-3 and TRBJ2-5, with D possibly being TRBD1 or TRBD2 (5 bases each). Trimming pared 3 bases from V and 7 bases from J, leaving 12 bases between. Germline loops: CDR1 LGHNA, CDR2 YSLEER. The CDR3 totals 13 residues. The CDR3 DNA sequence: TGCGCCAGCAGCCAGGGCCCTGGGGGGACCCAGTACTTC. Translation gives CASSQGPGGTQYF.

The V gene is TRBV7-3, the J gene TRBJ2-7; possible D gene TRBD1, 5 bases. V lost 0 bases and J 0 bases, leaving 9 bases between the germline ends. Germline-derived CDR1 and CDR2 are SGHTA and FQGTGA. CDR3 length: 15 residues. The CDR3 bases are TGTGCCAGCAGCTTAACGTGGGGCAGCTCCTACGAGCAGTACTTC. Its protein product is CASSLTWGSSYEQYF.

The rearrangement joins TRBV2 to TRBJ1-6, with 8 bases lining up with TRBD1. Germline CDR1 reads SNHLY; CDR2 reads FYNNEI. The trim removed 6 bases at V and 9 bases at J, leaving 7 bases unmatched. The CDR3 covers 14 residues. The CDR3: CASRETGAGSPLHF. In nucleotides, the CDR3 is TGTGCCAGCAGGGAGACAGGGGCAGGTTCACCCCTCCACTTT.

This clone was picked up a small number of times. The rearrangement joins TRBV14 to TRBJ2-7; 8 nucleotides line up with TRBD2. The length of the CDR3 is 15 residues. Looked up from germline, CDR1 is SGHDN and CDR2 is FVKESK. The V gene end was trimmed by 5 bases and the J gene end by 1 base; junction bases not matched to a gene: 7. This CDR3 is CASSFGSGASYEQYF. As DNA, the CDR3 is TGTGCCAGCAGCTTTGGTAGCGGGGCGTCCTACGAGCAGTACTTC.

V is TRBV11-1 and J is TRBJ2-7; D is uncertain. The V gene lost 2 bases and the J gene lost 4 bases, with 15 bases spanning the gap. Germline V lookup: CDR1 SGHAT, CDR2 FQDESV (reference sequence). The CDR3 runs 15 residues. CDR3 region: CASSLRIAGPYEQYF. CDR3 bases: TGTGCCAGCAGCTTACGCATTGCAGGACCTTACGAGCAGTACTTC.

The chain is built from TRBV4-1 and TRBJ2-3; D is ambiguous. The CDR3 is 16 amino acids. Per germline, CDR1 MGHRA and CDR2 YSYEKL. V was trimmed by 2 bases and J by 0 bases, leaving 12 bases between them. The CDR3 here is CASSQIRHTSTDTQYF. The CDR3 nucleotides read TGCGCCAGCAGCCAAATTCGTCACACTAGCACAGATACGCAGTATTTT.

The J gene is TRBJ1-2, the V gene TRBV18; D remains ambiguous. The V gene lost 3 bases and the J gene lost 3 bases, with 11 bases spanning the gap. The CDR3 length is 14 residues. Germline lookup yields CDR1 KGHSH and CDR2 LQKENI. The CDR3 DNA follows: TGTGCCAGCTCACCGCAGGATCCCTACTATGGCTACACCTTC. Residues: CASSPQDPYYGYTF.

V and J are TRBV20-1 and TRBJ2-5; a weak D match, TRBD2 (6 bases). With the DNA end fitting TRBJ2-7 better, the J assignment may be wrong. Germline CDR1 reads DFQATT; CDR2 reads SNEGSKA (reference sequence). The CDR3 extends over 11 amino acids. CDR3 sequence: CSARREYEQYF. CDR3 in DNA: TGCAGTGCTAGACGGGAGTACGAGCAGTACTTC.

The chain uses TRBV27 and TRBJ2-3, with D unresolved. With 7 bases removed from V and 4 bases from J, the gap between germline ends came to 15 bases. Germline values: CDR1 MNHEY, CDR2 SMNVEV (reference sequence). The CDR3 length is 14 residues. The CDR3 bases are TGTGCCAGCAACTCTCTCCAGCCGCCAGATACGCAGTATTTT. Translating gives CASNSLQPPDTQYF.

This clone was picked up one time. Here the CDR3 reads CSVASGVGQGTSGTEAFF. The CDR3 DNA sequence: TGCAGCGTTGCCTCGGGGGTGGGACAGGGGACGTCGGGCACTGAAGCTTTCTTT. This chain connects TRBV29-1 to TRBJ1-1; 10 nucleotides align to TRBD1. This CDR3 spans 18 amino acids. The V segment lost 4 bases and the J segment 4 bases; nucleotides outside the gene matches: 18. The germline CDR1 and CDR2 sequences are SQVTM and ANQGSEA. Variable domain in full (rest from reference TRBV29-1 and TRBJ1-1): SAVISQKPSRDICQRGTSLTIQCQVDSQVTMMFWYRQQPGQSLTLIATANQGSEATYESGFVIDKFPISRPNLTFSTLTVSNMSPEDSSIYLCSVASGVGQGTSGTEAFFGQGTRLTVV.

This chain uses TRBV7-2 with TRBJ2-2, with D possibly matching TRBD1 (6 bases). CDR1 is SGHTA and CDR2 is FQGNSA in the germline V gene. The CDR3 runs to 15 residues. V lost 3 bases and J 4 bases, leaving 12 bases between the germline ends. CDR3 sequence (DNA): TGTGCCAGCAGCTTGCGACAGGATCTCACCGGGGAGCTGTTTTTT. This sequence encodes CASSLRQDLTGELFF.